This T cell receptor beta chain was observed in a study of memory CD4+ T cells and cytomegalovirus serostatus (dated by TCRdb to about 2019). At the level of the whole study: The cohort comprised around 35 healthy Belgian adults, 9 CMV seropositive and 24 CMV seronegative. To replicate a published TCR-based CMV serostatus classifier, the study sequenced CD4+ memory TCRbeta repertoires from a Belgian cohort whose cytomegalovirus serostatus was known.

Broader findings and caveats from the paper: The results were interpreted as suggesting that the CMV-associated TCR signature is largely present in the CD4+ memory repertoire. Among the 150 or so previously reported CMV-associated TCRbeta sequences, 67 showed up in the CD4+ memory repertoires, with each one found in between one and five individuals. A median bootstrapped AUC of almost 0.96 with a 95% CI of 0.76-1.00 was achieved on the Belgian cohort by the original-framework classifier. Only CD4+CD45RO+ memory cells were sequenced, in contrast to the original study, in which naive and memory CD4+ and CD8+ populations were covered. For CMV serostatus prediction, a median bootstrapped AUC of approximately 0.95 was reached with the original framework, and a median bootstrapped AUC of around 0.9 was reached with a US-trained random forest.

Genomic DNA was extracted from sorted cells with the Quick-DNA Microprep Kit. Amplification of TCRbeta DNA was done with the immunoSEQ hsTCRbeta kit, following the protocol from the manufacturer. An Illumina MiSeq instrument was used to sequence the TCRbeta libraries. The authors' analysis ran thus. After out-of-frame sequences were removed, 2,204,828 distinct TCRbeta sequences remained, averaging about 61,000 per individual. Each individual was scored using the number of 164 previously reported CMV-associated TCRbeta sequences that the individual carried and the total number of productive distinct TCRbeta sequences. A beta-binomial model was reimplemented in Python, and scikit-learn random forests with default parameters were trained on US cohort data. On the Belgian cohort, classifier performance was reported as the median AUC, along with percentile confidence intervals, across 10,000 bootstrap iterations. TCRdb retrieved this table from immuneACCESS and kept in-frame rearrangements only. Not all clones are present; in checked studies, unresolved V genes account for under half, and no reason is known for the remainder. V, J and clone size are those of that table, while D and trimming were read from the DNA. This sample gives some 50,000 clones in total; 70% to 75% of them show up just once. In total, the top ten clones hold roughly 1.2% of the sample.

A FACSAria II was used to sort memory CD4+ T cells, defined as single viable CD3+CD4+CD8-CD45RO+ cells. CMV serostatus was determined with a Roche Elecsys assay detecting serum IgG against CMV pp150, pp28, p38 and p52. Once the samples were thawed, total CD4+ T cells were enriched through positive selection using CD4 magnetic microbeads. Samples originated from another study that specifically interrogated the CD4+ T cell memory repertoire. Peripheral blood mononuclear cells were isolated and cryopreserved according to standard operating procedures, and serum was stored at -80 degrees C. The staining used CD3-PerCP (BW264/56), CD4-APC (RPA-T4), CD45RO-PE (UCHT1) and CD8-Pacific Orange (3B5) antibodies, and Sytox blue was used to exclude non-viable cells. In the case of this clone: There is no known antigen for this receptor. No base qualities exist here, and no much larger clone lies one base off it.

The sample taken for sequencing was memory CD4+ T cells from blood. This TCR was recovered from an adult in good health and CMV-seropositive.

The CDR3 sequence is CASSLDTGSGYEQYF. The DNA sequence is TGTGCCAGCAGCTTAGATACCGGGAGTGGATACGAGCAGTACTTC. The V gene is TRBV11-3 and the J gene is TRBJ2-7, with TRBD2 as a weak D call on 6 bases. CDR1 and CDR2, looked up from the germline V gene, are SGHNT and YENEEA. The V end loses 0 bases and the J end loses 4 bases, and a stretch of 13 bases separates them. From its cysteine to its phenylalanine, the CDR3 spans 15 amino acids. The read is trimmed to its CDR3 DNA, 45 bases read in frame from base 1. The full variable domain, with segments outside the CDR3 supplied by the reference TRBV11-3 and TRBJ2-7 proteins, appears as EAGVVQSPRYKIIEKKQPVAFWCNPISGHNTLYWYLQNLGQGPELLIRYENEEAVDDSQLPKDRFSAERLKGVDSTLKIQPAELGDSAVYLCASSLDTGSGYEQYFGPGTRLTVT.